One TCR beta chain is described in this entry. What antigen it recognizes has not been identified. Base qualities are missing; no much larger clone stands one base away. In the same sample, other DNA sequences code for this CDR3. This record belongs to a study of blood T cell repertoires in COVID-19 (dated by TCRdb to 2020 to 2021). Some background on the complete study: Samples from collaborators originated in the United States, Italy and Spain and spanned both the acute and convalescent phases of COVID-19. The material from the prospective study consisted of cDNA or gDNA derived from T cells, B-cell-depleted T cells, or PBMCs. Subjects who had been exposed to COVID-19, were actively infected with it, or had recovered from it provided the deeply sampled blood TCRbeta repertoires that made up the dataset. The repertoires were released in a freely available public database intended as a resource for research on the immune response to SARS-CoV-2. Samples were obtained from the ongoing ImmuneRACE study (first 160 participants) and from 1,254 subjects provided by 6 global collaborators. A de-identified subject ID, COVID-19 status, age in years and sex were almost always included in the sample metadata. Where available, HLA class I and class II types were taken from metadata supplied by the sample provider and were not determined by assay-based typing. What the authors observed across the whole study: How much clinical and demographic metadata was included differed by source and by participant, and the metadata was provided uncurated.

CDR1 and CDR2 are read off the germline V gene as SGHTA and FQGNSA. Deletion took 5 bases off V and 2 bases off J, with a span of 7 bases between the germline ends. From its cysteine to its phenylalanine, the CDR3 spans 12 amino acids. This entry keeps only the CDR3 DNA: 36 bases, framed from base 1. In the prospective study, participants were roughly 18 to 90 years old, resided in 24 geographic areas of the United States, and were enrolled through a virtual design. To assign participants to cohorts, the prospective study relied on clinical history that participants themselves reported in a screening survey and a study questionnaire. Recovered participants in ImmuneRACE Cohort 3 were defined by two consecutive negative NP/OP PCR tests, clearance by a healthcare professional, or resolution of symptoms. Mobile phlebotomists in the prospective study collected whole blood, serum and a nasopharyngeal or oropharyngeal swab from every participant. Prospective study participants could optionally give additional blood draws and questionnaires over an approximately two-month period. Before DNA extraction, prospective study blood samples were shipped either frozen or at room temperature.

TCRbeta CDR3 regions were amplified from genomic DNA using the immunoSEQ Assay, a bias-controlled multiplex PCR. Per the original workflow: Within the assay, amplification of reference gene primers was used to estimate how many nucleated cells each sample contained. To quantify the absolute abundance of each unique TCRbeta CDR3 rearrangement, sequence reads were collapsed and filtered. Productive Simpson clonality was computed per sample as the square root of Simpson's diversity index over productive rearrangements. The table comes from immuneACCESS by way of TCRdb, which keeps in-frame sequences with V and J called. Part of the clones is missing from these tables; in studies checked, under half for an unresolved V gene and the rest for unknown reasons. V and J calls and clone size are as listed in that table; D and trimming were resolved from the DNA. For this sample the table gives more than 250,000 clones, of which roughly nine tenths were detected only once. 5.5% to 7% of the sample goes to the ten largest clones.

This clonotype originated in a woman aged 40 to 50 who had recovered from COVID-19. Input material: PBMCs or T cells enriched from blood (not recorded which). The chain is assembled from TRBV7-2 and TRBJ2-7; TRBD2 might be the D gene, on 5 matching bases. In nucleotide form, the sequence is TGTGCCAGCAGCGCCGGGGCCTACGAGCAGTACTTC. This is translated as CASSAGAYEQYF.